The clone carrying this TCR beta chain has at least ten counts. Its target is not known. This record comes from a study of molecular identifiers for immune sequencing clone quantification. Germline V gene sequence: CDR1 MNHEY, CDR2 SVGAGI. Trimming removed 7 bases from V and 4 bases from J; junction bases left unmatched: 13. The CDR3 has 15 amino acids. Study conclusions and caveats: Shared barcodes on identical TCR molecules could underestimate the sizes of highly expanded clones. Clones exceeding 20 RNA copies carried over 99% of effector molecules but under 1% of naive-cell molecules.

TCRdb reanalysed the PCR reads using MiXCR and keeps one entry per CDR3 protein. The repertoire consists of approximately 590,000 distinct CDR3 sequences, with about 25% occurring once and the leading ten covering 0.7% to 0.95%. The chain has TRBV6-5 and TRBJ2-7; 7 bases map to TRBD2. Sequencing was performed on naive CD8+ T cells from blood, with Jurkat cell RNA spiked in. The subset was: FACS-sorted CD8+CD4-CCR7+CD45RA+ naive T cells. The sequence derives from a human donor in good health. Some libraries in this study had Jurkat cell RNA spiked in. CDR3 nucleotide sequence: TGTGCCAGCACCTCCCCTCTTGCGGGAGAATACGAGCAGTACTTC. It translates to CASTSPLAGEYEQYF.